The table lists the clone carrying this T cell receptor beta chain with a few counts. The data originate from a study of control samples from healthy donors and cancer patients. This CDR3 region has 17 residues. V lost 6 bases and J 7 bases, leaving 22 bases between the germline ends. Germline V gives CDR1 SNHLY, CDR2 FYNNEI. Only in-frame clones appear in the TCRdb table, and some are missing; sequencing was by immunoSEQ multiplex PCR. There are 150,000 to 200,000 clones in the sample; roughly 92% occur only once, and approximately 1.5% lies in the top ten. Sequenced: blood. The clonotype comes from a man younger than 45 in good health. This chain connects TRBV2 to TRBJ1-6; tentatively, D is TRBD1 (5 bases). CDR3 in amino acids: CASRGTGDSNNNSPLHF. The CDR3 DNA is TGTGCCAGCAGGGGGACCGGGGACTCAAACAACAATTCACCCCTCCACTTT.